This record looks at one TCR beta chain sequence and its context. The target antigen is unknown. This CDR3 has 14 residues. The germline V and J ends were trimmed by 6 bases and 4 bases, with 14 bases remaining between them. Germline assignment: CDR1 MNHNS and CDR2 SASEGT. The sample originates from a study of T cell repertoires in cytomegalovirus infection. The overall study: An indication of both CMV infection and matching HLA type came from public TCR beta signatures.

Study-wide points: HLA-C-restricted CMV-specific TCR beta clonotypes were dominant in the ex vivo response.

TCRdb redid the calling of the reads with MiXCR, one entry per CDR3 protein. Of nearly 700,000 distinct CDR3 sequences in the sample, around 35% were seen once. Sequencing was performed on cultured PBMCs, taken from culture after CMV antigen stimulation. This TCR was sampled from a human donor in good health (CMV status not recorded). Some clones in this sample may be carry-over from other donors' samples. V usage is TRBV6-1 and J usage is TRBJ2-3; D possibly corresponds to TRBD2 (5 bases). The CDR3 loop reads CASSRAVGADTQYF. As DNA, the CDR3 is TGTGCCAGCAGCCGCGCAGTGGGAGCAGATACGCAGTATTTT.